The 27 T cell receptor beta chains below all came from one sample that was sequenced in a study of T cells after yellow fever vaccination (dated by TCRdb to between 2018 and 2021). Per the publication, the treatment or condition label means: live attenuated yellow fever vaccine strain. Libraries were prepared through 5' RACE. These reads were obtained on an Illumina HiSeq 2500. TCRdb ran its own pipeline on the public reads, namely fastp trimming at Q25 and MiXCR clone calling, and kept in-frame beta chains. Each entry is one CDR3 protein sequence, shown with its most common DNA and genes. In all, the sample holds roughly 500,000 distinct CDR3 sequences, and about 19% of those were seen once. The top ten clones comprise roughly an eighth of the sample. This specimen was PBMCs, taken 15 days after the yellow fever booster vaccination. The receptors here all came from a man aged 25 to 45 who received the YFV17D yellow fever vaccine.

This clonotype was counted between two and nine times. The chain has TRBV7-2 and TRBJ1-5; 8 nucleotides agree with TRBD1. The V segment lost 4 bases and the J segment 8 bases; nucleotides outside the gene matches: 10. Looked up from germline, CDR1 is SGHTA and CDR2 is FQGNSA. The CDR3 spans 15 residues. DNA of the CDR3: TGTGCCAGCAGCTCGGTCACAGGGGGGATTAAGCCCCAGCATTTT. Protein product: CASSSVTGGIKPQHF. Full variable domain (outside the CDR3, taken from reference TRBV7-2 and TRBJ1-5): GAGVSQSPSNKVTEKGKDVELRCDPISGHTALYWYRQSLGQGLEFLIYFQGNSAPDKSGLPSDRFSAERTGGSVSTLTIQRTQQEDSAVYLCASSSVTGGIKPQHFGDGTRLSIL.

The chain joins TRBV4-3 to TRBJ2-1, with TRBD2 matching 9 bases. Trimming removed 2 bases from V and 6 bases from J; junction bases left unmatched: 8. CDR1 is LGHNA, CDR2 YSLEER, per germline. This CDR3 contains 16 residues. For the CDR3, the DNA is TGCGCCAGCAGCCAACTTGGACTAGCGCGCTTCAATGAGCAGTTCTTC. It translates to CASSQLGLARFNEQFF.

This chain links TRBV29-1 with TRBJ2-5, with D tentatively TRBD2 (5 bases). Trimming took off 4 bases at V and 6 bases at J, with 18 bases between the two ends. This CDR3 has 14 amino acids. Germline V gene lookup returns CDR1 SQVTM and CDR2 ANQGSEA. The CDR3 region has the DNA TGCAGCGTTGTTATCGATCTAGCCAGACAGACCCAGTACTTC. This codes for CSVVIDLARQTQYF.

This clonotype was recorded at least ten times. V and J are TRBV5-1 and TRBJ2-2; weak D call: TRBD1 (5 bases). This CDR3 has 14 residues. In germline, CDR1 is SGHRS, CDR2 YFSETQ. V was pared by 5 bases and J by 1 base, with 9 bases between. The CDR3 DNA reads TGCGCCAGCAGTTTAGGGGAGAACACCGGGGAGCTGTTTTTT. Translation gives CASSLGENTGELFF.

The table lists this clonotype with a few counts. V is TRBV5-1 and J is TRBJ2-7; 11 bases are a match to TRBD2. The CDR3 runs to 14 residues. Germline V gene data show CDR1 as SGHRS and CDR2 as YFSETQ. Losses at the gene ends were 4 bases for V and 6 bases for J; bases not matched to a gene: 6. The chain's CDR3 is CASSKTSGTGEQYF. The CDR3 nucleotides read TGCGCCAGCAGCAAGACTAGCGGGACCGGCGAGCAGTACTTC.

This clonotype was counted between two and nine times. This rearrangement joins TRBV18 to TRBJ2-5; TRBD1 might be the D (5 bases). This CDR3 has 15 residues. Trimming left V 2 bases short and J 1 base short, with 11 bases between. Germline-derived CDR1 and CDR2 are KGHSH and LQKENI. The CDR3 loop is CASSPVQGFQETQYF. In DNA, the CDR3 is TGTGCCAGCTCACCAGTGCAGGGCTTCCAAGAGACCCAGTACTTC.

J is TRBJ2-7 and V is TRBV20-1; D may be TRBD1 or TRBD2 (5 bases each). The V end lost 6 bases, the J end lost 0 bases, and 15 bases lay between the germline ends. The germline V gene has CDR1 DFQATT and CDR2 SNEGSKA (reference sequence). The CDR3 length is 14 residues. The CDR3 spells CSARSPGPSYEQYF. DNA for the CDR3: TGCAGTGCCCGCAGTCCGGGACCCTCCTACGAGCAGTACTTC.

This rearrangement joins TRBV28 to TRBJ2-3; TRBD2 matches at 8 bases. In germline, CDR1 is MDHEN, CDR2 SYDVKM. This CDR3 has 16 amino acids. The junction had 7 bases not matched to a gene; V was cut back by 5 bases and J by 0 bases. CDR3 sequence (DNA): TGTGCCAGCAGTAACCCGGGACTAGGGAGCACAGATACGCAGTATTTT. As protein: CASSNPGLGSTDTQYF.

The table lists this clonotype with many counts. The rearrangement links TRBV20-1 to TRBJ2-7; 12 bases are a match to TRBD2. The trim removed 5 bases at V and 5 bases at J, leaving 10 bases unmatched. The CDR3 consists of 15 residues. Germline values: CDR1 DFQATT, CDR2 SNEGSKA (reference sequence). The CDR3 region is CSASVGLAGWDEQYF. For the CDR3, the DNA is TGCAGTGCTTCAGTAGGACTAGCGGGATGGGACGAGCAGTACTTC.

This clonotype has a handful of counts. This sequence joins TRBV7-2 and TRBJ2-1; D remains unclear. There are 14 residues in the CDR3. Trimming left V 6 bases short and J 8 bases short, with 17 bases between. Germline CDR1 is SGHTA and CDR2 is FQGNSA. The DNA for the CDR3 is TGTGCCAGCAGGTTCGAGAATTGGGTCTATGAGCAGTTCTTC. Its translation: CASRFENWVYEQFF.

The sample holds a few counts of this clonotype. The chain employs TRBV7-2 and TRBJ2-7; no firm D call. The CDR3 runs 12 residues. The germline CDR1 and CDR2 sequences are SGHTA and FQGNSA. The germline V and J ends were trimmed by 5 bases and 5 bases, with 10 bases remaining between them. The CDR3 here is CASSLQQDEQYF. CDR3 bases: TGTGCCAGCAGCCTACAGCAAGACGAGCAGTACTTC.

V is TRBV7-2 and J is TRBJ2-7; TRBD1 agrees at 7 bases. J was trimmed by 4 bases and V by 8 bases; bases with no gene match: 8. The CDR3 has 13 amino acids. Per the germline V gene, CDR1 is SGHTA and CDR2 is FQGNSA. The chain's CDR3 is CASCTGAYYEQYF. As DNA, the CDR3 is TGTGCCAGCTGTACAGGGGCTTATTACGAGCAGTACTTC.

This clonotype was counted a few times. This chain links TRBV12-3 or TRBV12-4 with TRBJ2-1, with 7 bases aligning to TRBD2. The CDR3 runs to 15 residues. J lost 6 bases, V lost 1 base, and 6 bases had no gene match. The DNA for the CDR3 is TGTGCCAGCAGTTTAGGCGCGGGAGTGACCAATGAGCAGTTCTTC. Translating gives CASSLGAGVTNEQFF.

CDR3 protein: CASSMLSSGTQYF. The CDR3 nucleotides read TGTGCCAGCAGCATGTTGAGCTCGGGGACCCAGTACTTC. The chain joins TRBV12-3 or TRBV12-4 to TRBJ2-5, with unresolved D. The CDR3 has 13 amino acids. The V end was cut by 6 bases, the J end by 7 bases, with 15 bases between.

This clonotype was recorded only once. V usage is TRBV15 and J usage is TRBJ1-2; weak D call: TRBD1 (6 bases). Germline V lookup: CDR1 LNHNV, CDR2 YYDKDF (reference sequence). Trimming pared 5 bases from V and 2 bases from J, leaving 9 bases between. This CDR3 contains 13 residues. The CDR3 is CATSPDRNYGYTF. In nucleotides, the CDR3 is TGTGCCACCAGCCCGGACAGAAACTATGGCTACACCTTC.

The V call is TRBV28, the J call TRBJ2-3; tentative D call: TRBD1 (6 bases). V was trimmed by 2 bases and J by 8 bases, leaving 8 bases between them. Germline V CDR1 and CDR2: MDHEN, SYDVKM. The CDR3 contains 12 residues. CDR3 amino acids: CASSLQGTTQYF. In DNA, the CDR3 is TGTGCCAGCAGTTTACAGGGGACTACGCAGTATTTT.

This rearrangement joins TRBV4-3 to TRBJ2-4, with D perhaps matching TRBD2 (6 bases). V was pared by 0 bases and J by 0 bases, with 9 bases between. Germline V gene data show CDR1 as LGHNA and CDR2 as YSLEER. The CDR3 has 16 residues. The chain's CDR3 is CASSQEGGVAKNIQYF. The DNA of the CDR3 is TGCGCCAGCAGCCAAGAGGGGGGAGTAGCCAAAAACATTCAGTACTTC.

This clonotype was detected a few times. J is TRBJ2-4 and V is TRBV5-6, with D maybe TRBD2 (5 bases). V gave up 0 bases and J gave up 3 bases, with 7 bases separating them. Germline V gives CDR1 SGHDT, CDR2 YYEEEE. The CDR3 totals 14 residues. CDR3 amino acids: CASSLVRGKNIQYF. DNA for the CDR3: TGTGCCAGCAGCTTGGTCCGGGGCAAAAACATTCAGTACTTC.

V is TRBV5-1 and J is TRBJ2-1; the match to TRBD1 covers 7 bases. The CDR3 covers 16 residues. The V gene's germline CDR1 is SGHRS and CDR2 YFSETQ. V gave up 0 bases and J gave up 8 bases; unmatched junction bases: 11. CDR3 region: CASSLVLGQSVDEQFF. The CDR3 nucleotides are TGCGCCAGCAGCTTGGTTTTGGGACAGTCTGTCGATGAGCAGTTCTTC.

This chain connects TRBV19 to TRBJ2-1; D is possibly TRBD2 (5 bases). With 7 bases removed from V and 9 bases from J, the gap between germline ends came to 16 bases. The CDR3 loop spans 13 amino acids. CDR1 and CDR2 (germline): LNHDA, SQIVND (reference sequence). For the CDR3, the DNA is TGTGCCAGTACCCCGTCGACTATAGGTGAGCAGTTCTTC. Translated, it gives CASTPSTIGEQFF.

This sequence joins TRBV24-1 and TRBJ2-7; 9 bases map to TRBD1. The germline CDR1 and CDR2 sequences are KGHDR and SFDVKD. The CDR3 consists of 16 residues. With 3 bases clipped from V and 2 bases from J, the junction kept 7 bases outside the gene matches. The chain's CDR3 is CATSDPSGQGPYEQYF. CDR3 DNA: TGTGCCACCAGTGATCCCTCGGGACAGGGTCCCTACGAGCAGTACTTC.

The rearrangement uses TRBV3-1 and TRBJ2-1; 8 positions agree with TRBD2. Trimming removed 0 bases from V and 0 bases from J; junction bases left unmatched: 13. This CDR3 is 20 amino acids long. The germline V gene has CDR1 LGHDT and CDR2 YNNKEL (reference sequence). The CDR3 DNA sequence: TGTGCCAGCAGCCAAGAGTATGCGGGGGGACGTTCTAGCTCCTACAATGAGCAGTTCTTC. This sequence encodes CASSQEYAGGRSSSYNEQFF.

The rearrangement links TRBV3-1 to TRBJ2-3; no clear D gene. CDR1 and CDR2 (germline): LGHDT, YNNKEL (reference sequence). The V and J ends lost 4 bases and 3 bases respectively, with 14 bases between them. The CDR3 is 15 amino acids. The CDR3 here is CASSPTNAKTDTQYF. The CDR3 region has the DNA TGTGCCAGCAGCCCAACTAACGCTAAGACAGATACGCAGTATTTT.

This clonotype was detected a few times. The chain recombines TRBV5-5 with TRBJ2-5, with D tentatively TRBD2 (5 bases). The V end lost 4 bases, the J end lost 3 bases, and 16 bases lay between the germline ends. Germline values: CDR1 SGHKS, CDR2 YYEKEE (reference sequence). This CDR3 comprises 15 residues. This chain's CDR3 is CASSPAGWSKETQYF. The CDR3 nucleotides read TGTGCCAGCAGCCCCGCGGGTTGGAGTAAAGAGACCCAGTACTTC.

V usage is TRBV5-1 and J usage is TRBJ2-7; 8 bases agree with TRBD2. With V trimmed by 4 bases and J by 6 bases, 9 bases remained unmatched. CDR1 SGHRS and CDR2 YFSETQ come from the germline V gene. This CDR3 region has 14 residues. DNA for the CDR3: TGCGCCAGCAGCCCGGGACTAGGACGATTCGAGCAGTACTTC. This codes for CASSPGLGRFEQYF.

This clonotype was counted a few times. This chain links TRBV7-2 with TRBJ2-7, with D perhaps assigned TRBD1 or TRBD2 (5 bases each). The CDR3 extends over 14 amino acids. Trimming pared 2 bases from V and 3 bases from J, leaving 11 bases between. The V gene's germline CDR1 is SGHTA and CDR2 FQGNSA. This CDR3 is CASSLRDLRYEQYF. The CDR3 DNA sequence: TGTGCCAGCAGCTTACGGGACCTTCGCTACGAGCAGTACTTC.

This clonotype was counted between two and nine times. The V call is TRBV20-1, the J call TRBJ2-3, with 10 bases that match TRBD2. Germline V CDR1 and CDR2: DFQATT, SNEGSKA (reference sequence). This CDR3 has 16 amino acids. V lost 4 bases, J lost 3 bases, and 10 bases stayed unmatched. This CDR3 reads CSANSASGSGTDTQYF. The CDR3 bases are TGCAGTGCTAACTCGGCTAGCGGGAGTGGGACAGATACGCAGTATTTT.